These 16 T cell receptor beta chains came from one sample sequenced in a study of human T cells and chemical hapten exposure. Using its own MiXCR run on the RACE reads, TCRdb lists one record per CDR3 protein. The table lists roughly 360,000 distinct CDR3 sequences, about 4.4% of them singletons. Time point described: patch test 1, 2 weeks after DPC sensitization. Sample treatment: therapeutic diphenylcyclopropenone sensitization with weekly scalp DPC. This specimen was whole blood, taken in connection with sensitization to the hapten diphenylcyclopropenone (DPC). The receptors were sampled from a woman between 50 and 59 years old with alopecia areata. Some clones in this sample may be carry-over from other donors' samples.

The CDR3 loop reads CASSAGRGNKETQYF. The CDR3 nucleotides are TGTGCCAGTAGTGCCGGTCGGGGGAATAAAGAGACCCAGTACTTC. The rearrangement uses TRBV19 and TRBJ2-5; D possibly corresponds to TRBD2 (6 bases). This CDR3 is built from 15 residues. V lost 5 bases and J lost 3, with 16 bases in between. CDR1 and CDR2 from the germline V gene are LNHDA and SQIVND (reference sequence).

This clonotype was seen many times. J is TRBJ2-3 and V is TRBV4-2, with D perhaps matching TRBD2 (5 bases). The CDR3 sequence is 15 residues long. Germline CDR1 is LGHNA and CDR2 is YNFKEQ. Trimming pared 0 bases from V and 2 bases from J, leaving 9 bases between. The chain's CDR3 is CASSQESGYTDTQYF. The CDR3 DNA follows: TGTGCCAGCAGCCAAGAAAGCGGCTACACAGATACGCAGTATTTT.

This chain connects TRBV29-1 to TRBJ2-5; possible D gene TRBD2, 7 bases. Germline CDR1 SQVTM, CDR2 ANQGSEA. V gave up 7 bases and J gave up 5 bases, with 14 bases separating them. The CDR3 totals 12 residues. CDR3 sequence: CSGKGGGETQYF. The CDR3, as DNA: TGCAGCGGTAAAGGGGGAGGGGAGACCCAGTACTTC. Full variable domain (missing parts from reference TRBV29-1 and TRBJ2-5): SAVISQKPSRDICQRGTSLTIQCQVDSQVTMMFWYRQQPGQSLTLIATANQGSEATYESGFVIDKFPISRPNLTFSTLTVSNMSPEDSSIYLCSGKGGGETQYFGPGTRLLVL.

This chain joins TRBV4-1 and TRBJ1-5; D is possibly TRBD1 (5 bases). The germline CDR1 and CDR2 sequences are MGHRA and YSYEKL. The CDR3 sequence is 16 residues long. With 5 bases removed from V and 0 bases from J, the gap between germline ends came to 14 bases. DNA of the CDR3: TGCGCCAGCAGCTCCCTGAAGGGGCCTAGCAATCAGCCCCAGCATTTT. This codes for CASSSLKGPSNQPQHF.

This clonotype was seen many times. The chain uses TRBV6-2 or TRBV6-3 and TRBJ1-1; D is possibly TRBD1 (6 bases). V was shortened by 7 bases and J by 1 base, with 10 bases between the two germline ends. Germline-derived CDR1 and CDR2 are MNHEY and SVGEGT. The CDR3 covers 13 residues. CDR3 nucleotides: TGTGCCAGCACTAGACAGGCGAACACTGAAGCTTTCTTT. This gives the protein CASTRQANTEAFF.

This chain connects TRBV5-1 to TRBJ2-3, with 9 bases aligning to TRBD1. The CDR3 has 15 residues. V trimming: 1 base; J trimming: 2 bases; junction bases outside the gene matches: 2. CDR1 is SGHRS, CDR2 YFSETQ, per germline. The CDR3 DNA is TGCGCCAGCAGCTTGACAGGGGGCCTCACAGATACGCAGTATTTT. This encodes CASSLTGGLTDTQYF.

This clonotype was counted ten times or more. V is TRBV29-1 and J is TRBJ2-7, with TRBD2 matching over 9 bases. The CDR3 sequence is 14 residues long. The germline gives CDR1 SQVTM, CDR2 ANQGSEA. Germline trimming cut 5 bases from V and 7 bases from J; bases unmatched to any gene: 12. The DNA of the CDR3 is TGCAGCGTTTCTCACCCTAGCGGGGCCGGGGAGCAGTACTTC. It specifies CSVSHPSGAGEQYF.

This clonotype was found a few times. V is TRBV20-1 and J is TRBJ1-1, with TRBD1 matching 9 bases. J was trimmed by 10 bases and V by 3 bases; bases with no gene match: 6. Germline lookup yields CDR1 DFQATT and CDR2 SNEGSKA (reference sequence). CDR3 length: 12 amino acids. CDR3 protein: CSASRGQGSAFF. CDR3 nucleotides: TGCAGTGCTAGCCGGGGACAGGGTTCAGCTTTCTTT.

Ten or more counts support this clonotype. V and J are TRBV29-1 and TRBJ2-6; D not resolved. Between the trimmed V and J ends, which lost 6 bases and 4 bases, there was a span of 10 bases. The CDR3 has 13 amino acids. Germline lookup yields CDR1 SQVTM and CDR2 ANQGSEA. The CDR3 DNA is TGCAGCGTCCGGGTACCCGGGGCCAACGTCCTGACTTTC. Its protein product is CSVRVPGANVLTF.

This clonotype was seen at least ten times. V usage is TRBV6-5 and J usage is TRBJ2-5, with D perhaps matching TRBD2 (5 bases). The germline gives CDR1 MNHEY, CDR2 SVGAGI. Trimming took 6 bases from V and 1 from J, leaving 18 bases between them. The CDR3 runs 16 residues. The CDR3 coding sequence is TGTGCCAGCAGACCGTTTGTCGGGATAGGCCAAGAGACCCAGTACTTC. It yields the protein CASRPFVGIGQETQYF.

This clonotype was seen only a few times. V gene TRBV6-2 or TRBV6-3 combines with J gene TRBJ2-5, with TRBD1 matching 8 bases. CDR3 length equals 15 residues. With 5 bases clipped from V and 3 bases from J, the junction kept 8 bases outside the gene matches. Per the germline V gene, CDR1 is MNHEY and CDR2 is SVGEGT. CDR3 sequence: CASSPLTGGEETQYF. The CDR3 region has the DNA TGTGCCAGCAGTCCGCTCACAGGGGGTGAAGAGACCCAGTACTTC.

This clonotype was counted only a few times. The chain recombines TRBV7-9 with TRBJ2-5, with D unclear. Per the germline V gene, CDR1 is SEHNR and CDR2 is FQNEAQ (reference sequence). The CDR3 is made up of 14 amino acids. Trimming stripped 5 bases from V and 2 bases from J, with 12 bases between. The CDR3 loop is CASSPSSTQETQYF. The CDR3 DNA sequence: TGTGCCAGCAGCCCGAGCAGTACTCAAGAGACCCAGTACTTC.

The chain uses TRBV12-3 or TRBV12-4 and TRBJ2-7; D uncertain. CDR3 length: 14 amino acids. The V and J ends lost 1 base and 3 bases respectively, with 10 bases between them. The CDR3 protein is CASSLGQPGYEQYF. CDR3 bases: TGTGCCAGCAGTTTAGGGCAGCCCGGCTACGAGCAGTACTTC.

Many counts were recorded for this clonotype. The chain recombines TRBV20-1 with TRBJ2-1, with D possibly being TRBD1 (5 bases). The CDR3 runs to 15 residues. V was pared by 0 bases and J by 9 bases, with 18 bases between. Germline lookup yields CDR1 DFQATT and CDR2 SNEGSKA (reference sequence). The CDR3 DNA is TGCAGTGCTAGAGACCTCAGAAGGGGTAGGGGTGAGCAGTTCTTC. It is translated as CSARDLRRGRGEQFF.

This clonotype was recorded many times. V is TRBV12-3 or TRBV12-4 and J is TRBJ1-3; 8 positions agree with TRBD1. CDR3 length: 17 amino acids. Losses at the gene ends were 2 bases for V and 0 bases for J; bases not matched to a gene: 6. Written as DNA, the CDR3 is TGTGCCAGCAGTTTACTAGGGACAGGCTACTCTGGAAACACCATATATTTT. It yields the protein CASSLLGTGYSGNTIYF.

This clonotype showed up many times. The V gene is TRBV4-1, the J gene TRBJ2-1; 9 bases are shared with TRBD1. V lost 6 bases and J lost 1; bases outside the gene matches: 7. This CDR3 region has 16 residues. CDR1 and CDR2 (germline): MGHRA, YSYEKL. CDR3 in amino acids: CASRSKQGASYNEQFF. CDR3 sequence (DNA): TGCGCCAGCAGAAGCAAACAGGGGGCATCCTACAATGAGCAGTTCTTC.